This TCR beta chain was retrieved from a study of T cell responses to AZD1222 COVID-19 vaccine. CDR3 length equals 13 residues. V was clipped by 7 bases and J by 8 bases; unmatched bases: 4. The V gene's germline CDR1 is LNHDA and CDR2 SQIVND (reference sequence). Here immunoSEQ multiplex PCR was the method, and the copy in TCRdb shows in-frame clones only, minus some. The table lists tens of thousands of clones, roughly 87% of them singletons. The receptor comes from an adult who received the AZD1222 COVID-19 vaccine. The material sequenced was peripheral blood, taken 28 days after the second AZD1222 dose. The V call is TRBV19, the J call TRBJ2-1, with 11 bases aligning to TRBD1. In DNA form, the CDR3 reads TGTGCCAGTACCGGACAGGGGGCCCATGAGCAGTTCTTC. This translates into CASTGQGAHEQFF. The entire variable domain, with the rest obtained from reference TRBV19 and TRBJ2-1, is as follows: DGGITQSPKYLFRKEGQNVTLSCEQNLNHDAMYWYRQDPGQGLRLIYYSQIVNDFQKGDIAEGYSVSREKKESFPLTVTSAQKNPTAFYLCASTGQGAHEQFFGPGTRLTVL.